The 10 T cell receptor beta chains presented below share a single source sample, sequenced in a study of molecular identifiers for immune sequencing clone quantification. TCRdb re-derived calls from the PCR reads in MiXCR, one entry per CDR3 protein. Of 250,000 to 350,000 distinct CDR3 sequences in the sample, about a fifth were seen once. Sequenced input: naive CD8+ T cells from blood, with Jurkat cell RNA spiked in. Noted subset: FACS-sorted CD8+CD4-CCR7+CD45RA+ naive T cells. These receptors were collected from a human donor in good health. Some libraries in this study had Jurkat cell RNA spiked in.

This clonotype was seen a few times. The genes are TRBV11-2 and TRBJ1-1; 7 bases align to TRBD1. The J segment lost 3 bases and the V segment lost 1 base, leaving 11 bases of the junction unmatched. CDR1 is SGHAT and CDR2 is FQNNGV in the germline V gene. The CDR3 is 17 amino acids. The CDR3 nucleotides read TGTGCCAGCAGCTTAGTTTTGCAGGGGGAGGGAGACACTGAAGCTTTCTTT. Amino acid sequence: CASSLVLQGEGDTEAFF.

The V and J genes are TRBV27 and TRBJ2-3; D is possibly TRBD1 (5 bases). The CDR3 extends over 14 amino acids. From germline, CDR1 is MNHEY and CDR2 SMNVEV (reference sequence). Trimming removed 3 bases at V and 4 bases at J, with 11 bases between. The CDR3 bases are TGTGCCAGCAGTTTCCAACAGGAATCAGATACGCAGTATTTT. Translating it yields CASSFQQESDTQYF.

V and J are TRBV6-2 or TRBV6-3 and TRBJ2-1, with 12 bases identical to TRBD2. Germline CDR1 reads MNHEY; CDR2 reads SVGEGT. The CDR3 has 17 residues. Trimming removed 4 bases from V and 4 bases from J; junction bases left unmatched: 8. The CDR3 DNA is TGTGCCAGCAGTTCTCTAGCGGGGGGGCCTCATTACAATGAGCAGTTCTTC. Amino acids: CASSSLAGGPHYNEQFF.

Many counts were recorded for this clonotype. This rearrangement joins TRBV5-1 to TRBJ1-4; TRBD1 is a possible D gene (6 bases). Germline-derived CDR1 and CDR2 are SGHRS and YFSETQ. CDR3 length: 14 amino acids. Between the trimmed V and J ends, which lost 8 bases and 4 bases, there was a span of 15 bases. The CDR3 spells CASRFDRNNEKLFF. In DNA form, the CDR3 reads TGCGCCAGTCGATTTGACAGGAATAATGAAAAACTGTTTTTT. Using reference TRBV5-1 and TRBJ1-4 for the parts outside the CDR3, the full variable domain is KAGVTQTPRYLIKTRGQQVTLSCSPISGHRSVSWYQQTPGQGLQFLFEYFSETQRNKGNFPGRFSGRQFSNSRSEMNVSTLELGDSALYLCASRFDRNNEKLFFGSGTQLSVL.

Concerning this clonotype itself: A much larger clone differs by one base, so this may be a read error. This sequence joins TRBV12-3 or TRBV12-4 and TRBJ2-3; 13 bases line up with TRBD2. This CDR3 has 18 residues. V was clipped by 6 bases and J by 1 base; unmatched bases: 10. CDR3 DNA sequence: TGTGCCAGCAGCCTCGGACTAGCGGGAGCAAGGGGCACAGATACGCAGTATTTT. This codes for CASSLGLAGARGTDTQYF.

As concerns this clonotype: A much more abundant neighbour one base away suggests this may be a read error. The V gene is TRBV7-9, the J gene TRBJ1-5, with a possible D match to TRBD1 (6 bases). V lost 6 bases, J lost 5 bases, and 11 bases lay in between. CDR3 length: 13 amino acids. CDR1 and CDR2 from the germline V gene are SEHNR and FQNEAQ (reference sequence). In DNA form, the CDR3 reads TGTGCCAGCAGGTCGGACAGAGATCAGCCCCAGCATTTT. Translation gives CASRSDRDQPQHF.

CDR3 DNA: TGTGCCATCAGTGACCCGAGCTCCTACAATGAGCAGTTCTTC. The encoded protein is CAISDPSSYNEQFF. V is TRBV10-3 and J is TRBJ2-1; no definite D call. Trimming removed 3 bases at V and 0 bases at J, with 6 bases between. Germline V gene sequence: CDR1 ENHRY, CDR2 SYGVKD. This CDR3 has 14 amino acids.

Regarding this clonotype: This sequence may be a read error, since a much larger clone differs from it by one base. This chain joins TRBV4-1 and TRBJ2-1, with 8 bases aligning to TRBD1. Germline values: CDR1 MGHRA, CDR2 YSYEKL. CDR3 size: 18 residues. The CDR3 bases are TGCGCCGGCAGCCAAGAGTTTGATCGGGACAGGAGTTACAATGAGCAGTTCTTC. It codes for CAGSQEFDRDRSYNEQFF.

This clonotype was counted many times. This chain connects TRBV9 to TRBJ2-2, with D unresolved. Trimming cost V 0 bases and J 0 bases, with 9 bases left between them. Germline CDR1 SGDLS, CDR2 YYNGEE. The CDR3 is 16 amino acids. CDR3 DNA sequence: TGTGCCAGCAGCGTAGATATATTTCCGAACACCGGGGAGCTGTTTTTT. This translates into CASSVDIFPNTGELFF.

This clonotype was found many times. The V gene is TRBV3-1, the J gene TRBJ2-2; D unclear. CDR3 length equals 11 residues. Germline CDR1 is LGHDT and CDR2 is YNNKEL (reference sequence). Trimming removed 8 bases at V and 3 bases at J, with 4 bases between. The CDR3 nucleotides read TGTGCCAGCTCCGACACCGGGGAGCTGTTTTTT. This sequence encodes CASSDTGELFF.